This T cell receptor (beta chain) was identified in a study of CD8+CD57+ T cells in acquired aplastic anemia. Previously, flow cytometry had revealed CD8+CD57+ cell expansion in the patients chosen for sequencing. Details on this clonotype: Antigen: not known.

Overall study results and limits: Fewer than 30 CD8+ CDR3 sequences were shared between patients and controls. Patients and controls were not found to differ significantly in CD8+ Simpson's diversity.

The CDR3 covers 13 residues. Trimming stripped 2 bases from V and 1 base from J, with 5 bases between. The germline gives CDR1 SGHTA, CDR2 FQGTGA. Profiles of TCR beta VDJ and CDR3 were generated from a genomic DNA template. One entry per CDR3 protein, called by TCRdb with MiXCR from the reads. The sample includes more than 150,000 distinct CDR3 sequences, around 50% of them seen just once. This chain connects TRBV7-3 to TRBJ1-2; D is undetermined. The receptor was derived from a human donor with aplastic anemia. The sequenced material came from sorted CD4+, CD8+, or CD8+CD57+ T cells (not recorded which) from PBMCs. CDR3 nucleotides: TGTGCCAGCAGCTTAGAGGATAACTATGGCTACACCTTC. Translating it yields CASSLEDNYGYTF.